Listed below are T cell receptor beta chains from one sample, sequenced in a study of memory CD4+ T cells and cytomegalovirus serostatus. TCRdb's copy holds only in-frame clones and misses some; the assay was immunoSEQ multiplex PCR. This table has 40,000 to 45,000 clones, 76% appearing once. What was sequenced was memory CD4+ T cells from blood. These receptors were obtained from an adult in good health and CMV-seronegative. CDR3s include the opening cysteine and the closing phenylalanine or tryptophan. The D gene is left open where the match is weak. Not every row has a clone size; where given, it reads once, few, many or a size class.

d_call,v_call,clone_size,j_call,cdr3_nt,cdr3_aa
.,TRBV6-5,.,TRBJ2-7,TGTGCCAGCACCCTACGGGGGGACAGGCCCTACGAGCAGTACTTC,CASTLRGDRPYEQYF
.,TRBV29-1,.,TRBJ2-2,TGCAGCGTTCAGGACAGACTGAACACCGGGGAGCTGTTTTTT,CSVQDRLNTGELFF
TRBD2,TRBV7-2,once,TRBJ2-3,TGTGCCGAGCAGCTCGACCACAGCGGGGGATACACAGATACGCAGTATTTT,CAEQLDHSGGYTDTQYF
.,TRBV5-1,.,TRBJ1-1,TGCGCCAGCAGCCTGGGAGGACGGTTTATCACTGAAGCTTTCTTT,CASSLGGRFITEAFF
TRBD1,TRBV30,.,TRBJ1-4,TGTGCCTGGCACAGGGGGCTTGGGGATGAAAAACTGTTTTTT,CAWHRGLGDEKLFF
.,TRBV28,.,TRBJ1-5,TGTGCCAGCAACCATCAGCCCCAGCATTTT,CASNHQPQHF
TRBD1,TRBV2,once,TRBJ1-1,TGTGCCAGCACCCAGACAGGGCCCACTGAAGCTTTCTTT,CASTQTGPTEAFF
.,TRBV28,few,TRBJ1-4,TGTGCCAGCAGTTTTAGGGGGTATGAAAAACTGTTTTTT,CASSFRGYEKLFF
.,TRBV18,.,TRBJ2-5,TGTGCCAGCTCATCCCTAGGGGGGGCAGAGACCCAGTACTTC,CASSSLGGAETQYF
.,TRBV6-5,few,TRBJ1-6,TGTGCCAGCAGCCAGACCAGGAATAATTCACCCCTCCACTTT,CASSQTRNNSPLHF
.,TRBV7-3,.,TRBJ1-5,TGTGCCAGCAGTCTAGGACCTGGCCATAATCAGCCCCAGCATTTT,CASSLGPGHNQPQHF
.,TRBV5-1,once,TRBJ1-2,TGCGCCAGCAGCCCCTTTGGGCAGGGAGGCAACTATGGCTACACCTTC,CASSPFGQGGNYGYTF
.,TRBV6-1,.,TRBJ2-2,TGTGCCAGCAGTGAGGGGTCGTTCATCACCGGGGAGCTGTTTTTT,CASSEGSFITGELFF
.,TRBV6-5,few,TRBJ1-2,TGTGCCAGCAGCCGGGAGGCCGGTCTGGGCTACACCTTC,CASSREAGLGYTF
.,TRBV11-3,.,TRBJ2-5,TGTGCCAGCAGCTTAGACAGGGGTGGAGAGACCCAGTACTTC,CASSLDRGGETQYF
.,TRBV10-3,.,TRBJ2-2,TGTGCCACAGGGGCCTCTGGGGAGCTGTTTTTT,CATGASGELFF
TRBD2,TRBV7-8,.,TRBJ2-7,TGTGCCAGCAGCCCTAGCGGCGGGACTGGGTACGAGCAGTACTTC,CASSPSGGTGYEQYF
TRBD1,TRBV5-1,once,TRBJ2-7,TGCGCCAGCAGGGGACAGGCGACCTCCTACGAGCAGTACTTC,CASRGQATSYEQYF
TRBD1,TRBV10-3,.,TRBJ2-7,TGTGCCATCAGGGAACAGGGGGGCGAGCAGTACTTC,CAIREQGGEQYF
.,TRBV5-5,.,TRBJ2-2,TGTGCCAGCAGCTTGGAAGGCGGGACAGTGAACACCGGGGAGCTGTTTTTT,CASSLEGGTVNTGELFF
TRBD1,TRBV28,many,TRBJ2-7,TGTGCCAGCAGCGGATGGGACAGGGACTACGAGCAGTACTTC,CASSGWDRDYEQYF
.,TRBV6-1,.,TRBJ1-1,TGTGCCAGCAGTGATAGGCAGAGCGGAAACACTGAAGCTTTCTTT,CASSDRQSGNTEAFF
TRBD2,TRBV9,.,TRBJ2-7,TGTGCCAGCAGCTTAGGGACTAACTCCTACGAGCAGTACTTC,CASSLGTNSYEQYF
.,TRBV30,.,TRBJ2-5,TGTGCCTGGTCCAGGCAACAGACCCAGTACTTC,CAWSRQQTQYF
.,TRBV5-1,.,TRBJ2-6,TGCGCCAGCAGCTTGCTTGGCAGGGGAGCCCCTGGGGCCAACGTCCTGACTTTC,CASSLLGRGAPGANVLTF
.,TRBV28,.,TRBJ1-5,TGTGCCAGCAGTTCTCTCAATCAGCCCCAGCATTTT,CASSSLNQPQHF
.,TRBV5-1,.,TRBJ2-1,TGCGCCAGCAGCTCTTCCGGGAAGGGAGGTTCCTACAATGAGCAGTTCTTC,CASSSSGKGGSYNEQFF
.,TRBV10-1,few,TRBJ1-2,TGCGCCAGATGGGGTTGTGGCTACACCTTC,CARWGCGYTF
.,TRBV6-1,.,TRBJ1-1,TGTGCCAGCAGGTCCGGGACAAATATGAACACTGAAGCTTTCTTT,CASRSGTNMNTEAFF
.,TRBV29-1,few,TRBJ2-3,TGCAGCGTTCAAGCCTCCCCAGATACGCAGTATTTT,CSVQASPDTQYF
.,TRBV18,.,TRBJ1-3,TGTGCCAGCTCACCCGACCCTTCATTTGGAAACACCATATATTTT,CASSPDPSFGNTIYF
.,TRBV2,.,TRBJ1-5,TGTGCCAGCACCGTGATGGATCAGCCCCAGCATTTT,CASTVMDQPQHF
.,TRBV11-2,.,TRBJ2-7,TGTGCCAGCAGCTATCGTGTCGGCGAGCAGTACTTC,CASSYRVGEQYF
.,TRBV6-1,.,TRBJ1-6,TGTGCCAGCAGTGAAGGCTGGGGGGTTAATTCACCCCTCCACTTT,CASSEGWGVNSPLHF
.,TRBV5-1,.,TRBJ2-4,TGCGCCAGCAGCTTGGGTACAGTGGAAAACATTCAGTACTTC,CASSLGTVENIQYF
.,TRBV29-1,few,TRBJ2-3,TGCAGCTCGGCTAGGGCAGATACGCAGTATTTT,CSSARADTQYF